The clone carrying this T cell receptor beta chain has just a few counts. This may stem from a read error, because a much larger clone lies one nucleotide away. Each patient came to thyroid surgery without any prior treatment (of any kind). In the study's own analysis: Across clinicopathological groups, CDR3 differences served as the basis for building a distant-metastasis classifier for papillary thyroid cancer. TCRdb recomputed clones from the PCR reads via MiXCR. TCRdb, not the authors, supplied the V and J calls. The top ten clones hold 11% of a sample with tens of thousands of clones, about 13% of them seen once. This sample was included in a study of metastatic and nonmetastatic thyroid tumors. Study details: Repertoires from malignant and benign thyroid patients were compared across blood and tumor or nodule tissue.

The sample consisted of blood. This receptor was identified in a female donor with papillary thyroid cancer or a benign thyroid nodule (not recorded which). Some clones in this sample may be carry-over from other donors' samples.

The CDR3 DNA sequence: TGTGCCAGCAGCGCCACCCACGAGCAGTACTTC. Amino acid sequence: CASSATHEQYF. The chain couples TRBV7-2 to TRBJ2-7, with no clear D. Germline assignment: CDR1 SGHTA and CDR2 FQGNSA. The V end was cut by 5 bases, the J end by 5 bases, with 7 bases between. The CDR3 loop spans 11 amino acids.